This record looks at one T cell receptor (beta chain) sequence and its context. PCR amplification relied on 60 Vbeta primers (plus 13 Jbeta primers). TCRdb's copy holds only in-frame clones and misses some; the assay was immunoSEQ multiplex PCR. The sample holds some 98,000 clones, 60% to 80% seen once. This specimen comes from a study of cytomegalovirus exposure and HLA in healthy donors. From germline, CDR1 is GTSNPN and CDR2 SVGIG (reference sequence). V shed 2 bases, J shed 5 bases, and the junction held 11 bases outside the gene matches. The CDR3 is 15 amino acids. The chain recombines TRBV30 with TRBJ1-1, with 7 positions matching TRBD1. Sequencing was performed on PBMCs. The sequence was collected from a female donor in good health and CMV-seronegative. This chain's CDR3 is CAWSSPGQAGTEAFF. The CDR3 DNA is TGTGCCTGGAGTTCCCCCGGACAGGCGGGGACTGAAGCTTTCTTT.